The 30 T cell receptor beta chains below all came from one sample that was sequenced in a study of cytomegalovirus exposure and HLA in healthy donors. In the PCR, 60 Vbeta and 13 Jbeta primers were used. The data were produced by immunoSEQ multiplex PCR, yet TCRdb's version contains in-frame clones alone and is incomplete. The table lists more than 100,000 clones, 75% to 85% of them singletons. The sequenced sample consisted of PBMCs. Receptors originate from a woman aged 35 to 49 in good health and CMV-seronegative.

The chain has TRBV2 and TRBJ1-6; the D is unclear. The germline V and J ends were trimmed by 7 bases and 0 bases, with 16 bases remaining between them. CDR1 is SNHLY, CDR2 FYNNEI, per germline. CDR3 size: 17 residues. The CDR3 sequence is CASTNRHSRSYNSPLHF. DNA for the CDR3: TGTGCCAGCACAAACCGACACTCCCGCTCCTATAATTCACCCCTCCACTTT.

The chain links TRBV4-1 to TRBJ1-2; TRBD1 matches 8 bases. V trimming: 2 bases; J trimming: 5 bases; junction bases outside the gene matches: 16. Germline V gene lookup returns CDR1 MGHRA and CDR2 YSYEKL. The CDR3 totals 18 residues. The CDR3 bases are TGCGCCAGCAGCCAATTGGTGGGACAGGTAAAGGCGAAGTATGGCTACACCTTC. Its protein product is CASSQLVGQVKAKYGYTF.

This sequence joins TRBV7-2 and TRBJ2-7; 7 bases are a match to TRBD1. Germline V gives CDR1 SGHTA, CDR2 FQGNSA. Germline trimming cut 4 bases from V and 7 bases from J; bases unmatched to any gene: 16. There are 16 residues in the CDR3. The CDR3 DNA reads as TGTGCCAGCAGCTCTGGACAGGTGAGTCCCCTGGAGGAGCAGTACTTC. Amino acids: CASSSGQVSPLEEQYF.

The rearrangement links TRBV6-5 to TRBJ2-4; TRBD1 matches 8 bases. The J segment lost 1 base and the V segment lost 6 bases, leaving 2 bases of the junction unmatched. The V gene's germline CDR1 is MNHEY and CDR2 SVGAGI. The CDR3 length is 14 residues. CDR3 sequence (DNA): TGTGCCAGCAGCCGGACAGGGGCCAAAAACATTCAGTACTTC. Protein product: CASSRTGAKNIQYF.

The gene calls are TRBV18 and TRBJ1-2; the D gene is possibly TRBD1 (6 bases). Germline CDR1 and CDR2: KGHSH and LQKENI. The CDR3 spans 16 residues. The germline V and J ends were trimmed by 2 bases and 2 bases, with 15 bases remaining between them. This CDR3 is CASSPYGTPRNYGYTF. CDR3 bases: TGTGCCAGCTCACCATATGGGACACCACGGAACTATGGCTACACCTTC.

CDR3 residues: CASSSTPRGGNYEQYF. In DNA, the CDR3 is TGTGCCAGCAGTTCCACCCCTAGGGGGGGGAATTACGAGCAGTACTTC. The chain combines TRBV27 with TRBJ2-7, with D tentatively TRBD2 (7 bases). Trimming took off 4 bases at V and 4 bases at J, with 20 bases between the two ends. Germline CDR1 reads MNHEY; CDR2 reads SMNVEV (reference sequence). The CDR3 is 16 amino acids.

The chain carries TRBV2 and TRBJ1-4, with D unclear. V was pared by 3 bases and J by 10 bases, with 15 bases between. From germline, CDR1 is SNHLY and CDR2 FYNNEI. This CDR3 has 14 residues. CDR3 sequence (DNA): TGTGCCAGCAGTGAGACCGGATATCTAGGAAAACTGTTTTTT. Its protein is CASSETGYLGKLFF.

The sample holds one count of this clone. The chain carries TRBV19 and TRBJ2-6; D possibly corresponds to TRBD2 (6 bases). The CDR3 extends over 18 amino acids. The V gene lost 7 bases and the J gene lost 1 base, with 20 bases spanning the gap. Germline-derived CDR1 and CDR2 are LNHDA and SQIVND (reference sequence). The CDR3 DNA follows: TGTGCCAGTACCGGATTAATCCGGGGGACTTCTGGGGCCAACGTCCTGACTTTC. It is translated as CASTGLIRGTSGANVLTF.

The CDR3 loop reads CASSILLVPGFRLNTEAFF. CDR3 in DNA: TGTGCCAGTAGTATACTTCTAGTGCCTGGTTTTAGGTTGAACACTGAAGCTTTCTTT. The rearrangement joins TRBV19 to TRBJ1-1; no definite D call. This CDR3 region has 19 residues. The V end was cut by 2 bases, the J end by 0 bases, with 22 bases between. Per the germline V gene, CDR1 is LNHDA and CDR2 is SQIVND (reference sequence).

The rearrangement uses TRBV4-1 and TRBJ1-1, with 7 bases that match TRBD1. This CDR3 is built from 14 residues. Germline V gene sequence: CDR1 MGHRA, CDR2 YSYEKL. V was clipped by 4 bases and J by 6 bases; unmatched bases: 8. The CDR3 DNA is TGCGCCAGCAGCCGCTTTCAGGGGGTATCTGAAGCTTTCTTT. Amino acid sequence: CASSRFQGVSEAFF.

This clone was observed a few times. At one end, the junction sequence differs from germline, possibly due to a read error. The CDR3 nucleotides read TGTGCCAGCAGCGAAGCCGGGACTAGCGGGGGCCATTTATTTCGCAATGAGCAGTTCTTC. Its translation: CASSEAGTSGGHLFRNEQFF. The chain is built from TRBV6-1 and TRBJ2-1, with 14 bases aligning to TRBD2. Per the germline V gene, CDR1 is MNHNS and CDR2 is SASEGT. The CDR3 sequence is 20 residues long.

DNA of the CDR3: TGTGCCGGCCTCCAGGATTTGAACACTGAAGCTTTCTTT. It encodes CAGLQDLNTEAFF. The chain links TRBV2 to TRBJ1-1; no clear D. The CDR3 loop spans 13 amino acids. V lost 11 bases, J lost 0 bases, and 13 bases lay in between. CDR1 SNHLY and CDR2 FYNNEI come from the germline V gene.

This clone was recorded a few times. The V call is TRBV7-9, the J call TRBJ1-2, with D unresolved. The germline V gene encodes CDR1 SEHNR and CDR2 FQNEAQ (reference sequence). V shed 1 base and J shed 4 bases, with 7 bases lying between them. The CDR3 extends over 13 amino acids. As DNA, the CDR3 is TGTGCCAGCAGCTTAGGCGCAGGCTATGGCTACACCTTC. It specifies CASSLGAGYGYTF.

The chain employs TRBV12-5 and TRBJ1-3, with 11 bases identical to TRBD1. Germline V CDR1 and CDR2: LGHNT, FRNRAP. The CDR3 extends over 18 amino acids. V dropped 0 bases and J dropped 3; count of bases not matched to a gene: 7. Written as DNA, the CDR3 is TGTGCTAGTGGTTTGGTAGTGGGGGACAGGGGGGTTGGAAACACCATATATTTT. Protein: CASGLVVGDRGVGNTIYF.

This clone was detected a few times. The rearrangement joins TRBV6-6 to TRBJ1-5, with a weak D call TRBD1 (5 bases). This CDR3 region has 14 residues. The germline CDR1 and CDR2 sequences are MNHNY and SVGAGI (reference sequence). V was clipped by 2 bases and J by 7 bases, with 12 bases between them. CDR3 sequence: CASSYERGGQPQHF. In DNA, the CDR3 is TGTGCCAGCAGTTACGAAAGGGGCGGCCAGCCCCAGCATTTT.

The chain links TRBV4-1 to TRBJ1-6; the D gene is possibly TRBD1 (5 bases). Trimming cost V 0 bases and J 9 bases, with 15 bases left between them. Germline V gene data show CDR1 as MGHRA and CDR2 as YSYEKL. CDR3 length equals 16 residues. DNA for the CDR3: TGCGCCAGCAGCCAAGAAACAGGAACCATGGGTTCACCCCTCCACTTT. It specifies CASSQETGTMGSPLHF.

The V call is TRBV25-1, the J call TRBJ1-1; D is unclear. The ends were cut back, 7 bases at V and 4 bases at J, with 19 bases in the middle. CDR3 length equals 15 residues. Germline CDR1 and CDR2: MGHDK and SYGVNS. The CDR3 DNA is TGTGCCAGCATCGGCGGGCCTACACTTAGCACTGAAGCTTTCTTT. Translation: CASIGGPTLSTEAFF.

The rearrangement uses TRBV5-4 and TRBJ2-4; TRBD1 might be the D (7 bases). This CDR3 has 18 amino acids. The germline CDR1 and CDR2 sequences are SGHNT and YYREEE (reference sequence). Deletions cut 5 bases from V and 1 base from J, with 22 bases between. CDR3 residues: CASSPRGGGNEAKNIQYF. In DNA form, the CDR3 reads TGTGCCAGCAGTCCCAGAGGGGGCGGGAACGAGGCCAAAAACATTCAGTACTTC.

This clone was found once. V is TRBV19 and J is TRBJ2-3, with 7 nucleotides matching TRBD1. CDR3 length: 13 residues. CDR1 is LNHDA, CDR2 SQIVND, per germline (reference sequence). The ends lost 6 bases at V and 6 bases at J; junction bases unmatched: 6. Here the CDR3 DNA reads TGTGCCAGTAGCATTACAGGGGAGGATACGCAGTATTTT. Translated: CASSITGEDTQYF.

This chain links TRBV7-6 with TRBJ1-5, with no clear D. V gave up 0 bases and J gave up 7 bases, with 7 bases separating them. This CDR3 comprises 13 residues. Germline CDR1 SGHVS, CDR2 FNYEAQ. The CDR3 sequence is CASSLALGQPQHF. CDR3 nucleotide sequence: TGTGCCAGCAGCTTAGCCCTAGGACAGCCCCAGCATTTT.

The gene calls are TRBV30 and TRBJ1-1; D ambiguous. V lost 3 bases, J lost 0 bases, and 8 bases lay in between. The CDR3 is 13 amino acids. Germline CDR1 is GTSNPN and CDR2 is SVGIG (reference sequence). Written as DNA, the CDR3 is TGTGCCTGGAGAATTTACATGAACACTGAAGCTTTCTTT. It specifies CAWRIYMNTEAFF.

This clone was seen more than once but under ten times. This sequence joins TRBV27 and TRBJ1-5; 7 bases are a match to TRBD1. The CDR3 is 15 amino acids. The germline gives CDR1 MNHEY, CDR2 SMNVEV (reference sequence). The V segment lost 5 bases and the J segment 8 bases; nucleotides outside the gene matches: 12. CDR3 DNA: TGTGCCAGCAGTCCGCCGGGACAGAGCAAAGAGCCCCAGCATTTT. Translation: CASSPPGQSKEPQHF.

The rearrangement uses TRBV7-2 and TRBJ1-2; 9 positions agree with TRBD1. V shed 5 bases and J 4 bases; nucleotides not matched to a gene: 11. The CDR3 has 16 amino acids. Looked up from germline, CDR1 is SGHTA and CDR2 is FQGNSA. The CDR3 DNA is TGTGCCAGCAGCATTGCTCCGGGACAGGGAATCTATGGCTACACCTTC. As protein: CASSIAPGQGIYGYTF.

The J gene is TRBJ1-2, the V gene TRBV4-2, with no clear D. Trimming shortened V by 6 bases and J by 7 bases, and 9 bases separated the two germline ends. The V gene's germline CDR1 is LGHNA and CDR2 YNFKEQ. The CDR3 loop spans 11 amino acids. CDR3: CASRAEGGYTF. In DNA form, the CDR3 reads TGTGCCAGCAGGGCAGAGGGTGGCTACACCTTC.

The CDR3 region has the DNA TGTGCCAGTAGTACGCCGGACAGGGGACATCTTTATAGCAATCAGCCCCAGCATTTT. The encoded protein is CASSTPDRGHLYSNQPQHF. The chain links TRBV19 to TRBJ1-5, with 9 positions matching TRBD1. The CDR3 has 19 amino acids. Germline trimming cut 4 bases from V and 0 bases from J; bases unmatched to any gene: 13. Germline V CDR1 and CDR2: LNHDA, SQIVND (reference sequence). The whole variable domain, filled in from reference TRBV19 and TRBJ1-5, reads DGGITQSPKYLFRKEGQNVTLSCEQNLNHDAMYWYRQDPGQGLRLIYYSQIVNDFQKGDIAEGYSVSREKKESFPLTVTSAQKNPTAFYLCASSTPDRGHLYSNQPQHFGDGTRLSIL.

A word on this clone: At one of its ends the junction is not consistent with the germline gene, which may arise from a read error. The rearrangement joins TRBV7-6 to TRBJ1-4; weak D call: TRBD1 (6 bases). Germline V lookup: CDR1 SGHVS, CDR2 FNYEAQ. The CDR3 is 14 residues long. The CDR3 loop reads CASSSHSNRDREDF. The CDR3 nucleotides are TGTGCCAGCAGCTCCCACTCCAACAGGGACCGAGAGGATTTT.

V gene TRBV6-1 combines with J gene TRBJ1-1, with D unresolved. CDR3 size: 13 residues. Germline lookup yields CDR1 MNHNS and CDR2 SASEGT. Trimming removed 10 bases at V and 8 bases at J, with 20 bases between. The CDR3 spells CATAPIGRTEAFF. The CDR3 region has the DNA TGTGCCACCGCTCCTATCGGGAGGACCGAAGCTTTCTTT.

This clone was seen just once. This sequence joins TRBV28 and TRBJ1-4; 9 bases are shared with TRBD1. Germline CDR1 and CDR2: MDHEN and SYDVKM. Trimming removed 5 bases from V and 4 bases from J; junction bases left unmatched: 5. The CDR3 loop spans 15 amino acids. CDR3 residues: CASSPTGQGNEKLFF. In DNA form, the CDR3 reads TGTGCCAGCAGTCCGACGGGACAGGGTAATGAAAAACTGTTTTTT. Full variable domain (rest looked up from reference TRBV28 and TRBJ1-4): DVKVTQSSRYLVKRTGEKVFLECVQDMDHENMFWYRQDPGLGLRLIYFSYDVKMKEKGDIPEGYSVSREKKERFSLILESASTNQTSMYLCASSPTGQGNEKLFFGSGTQLSVL.

J is TRBJ1-3 and V is TRBV6-5, with 9 bases aligning to TRBD1. Per the germline V gene, CDR1 is MNHEY and CDR2 is SVGAGI. CDR3 length equals 14 residues. The junction had 1 base not matched to a gene; V was cut back by 6 bases and J by 1 base. Written as DNA, the CDR3 is TGTGCCAGCAGGGGGACAGGGTCTGGAAACACCATATATTTT. Its translation is CASRGTGSGNTIYF.

The V gene is TRBV4-3, the J gene TRBJ2-3; 8 nucleotides agree with TRBD2. V lost 0 bases and J lost 6; bases outside the gene matches: 8. The CDR3 covers 16 residues. Looked up from germline, CDR1 is LGHNA and CDR2 is YSLEER. CDR3 nucleotide sequence: TGCGCCAGCAGCCAAGATCCCGCGGGGGGAACCGATACGCAGTATTTT. This sequence encodes CASSQDPAGGTDTQYF.